These 28 T cell receptor beta chains came from one sample sequenced in a study of blood T cell repertoires in COVID-19. Using immunoSEQ multiplex PCR, the repertoire was profiled, and TCRdb retains in-frame clones only, with some absent. This repertoire shows about 150,000 clones, 85% to 90% found once; its top ten account for about 6%. The sequenced material came from peripheral blood. The receptors here all came from a man older than 75 with acute or convalescent COVID-19.

This clone was found once. The CDR3 loop reads CASSLSNSPLHF. The CDR3 nucleotides read TGTGCCAGCAGCTTGTCTAACTCACCCCTCCACTTT. V gene TRBV5-5 combines with J gene TRBJ1-6; D gene ambiguous. Germline V CDR1 and CDR2: SGHKS, YYEKEE (reference sequence). The CDR3 totals 12 residues. V was cut by 1 base and J by 10 bases, with 6 bases left in between.

V is TRBV2 and J is TRBJ1-5; TRBD1 matches at 8 bases. Unmatched junction bases numbered 4, after V lost 7 bases and J lost 2 bases. CDR3 size: 14 residues. From germline, CDR1 is SNHLY and CDR2 FYNNEI. This CDR3 is CASNPGGGNQPQHF. Written as DNA, the CDR3 is TGTGCCAGCAATCCAGGGGGCGGCAATCAGCCCCAGCATTTT.

This rearrangement joins TRBV6-1 to TRBJ2-6; maybe TRBD1 (6 bases). The CDR3 runs to 17 residues. Trimming pared 3 bases from V and 0 bases from J, leaving 12 bases between. Germline loops: CDR1 MNHNS, CDR2 SASEGT. The CDR3 here is CASSDDRFFSGANVLTF. DNA of the CDR3: TGTGCCAGCAGTGACGACAGGTTTTTCTCTGGGGCCAACGTCCTGACTTTC.

This clone was seen just once. In nucleotides, the CDR3 is TGTGCCACCAGTGATTCGGGACAGGGGCAATACAATGAGCAGTTCTTC. Protein: CATSDSGQGQYNEQFF. The rearrangement links TRBV24-1 to TRBJ2-1, with 10 bases fitting TRBD1. The V and J ends lost 2 bases and 4 bases, in that order; junction bases with no gene match: 4. There are 16 residues in the CDR3. The V gene's germline CDR1 is KGHDR and CDR2 SFDVKD.

The rearrangement links TRBV7-9 to TRBJ2-1; D might be TRBD2 (5 bases). CDR1 and CDR2 (germline): SEHNR, FQNEAQ (reference sequence). The CDR3 is made up of 16 amino acids. V lost 1 base, J lost 6 bases, and 16 bases lay in between. The CDR3, as DNA: TGTGCCAGCAGCTTAGGTCGACGGGGTGGGGTCAATGAGCAGTTCTTC. This translates into CASSLGRRGGVNEQFF. The full variable domain, its missing parts supplied by reference TRBV7-9 and TRBJ2-1, is DTGVSQNPRHKITKRGQNVTFRCDPISEHNRLYWYRQTLGQGPEFLTYFQNEAQLEKSRLLSDRFSAERPKGSFSTLEIQRTEQGDSAMYLCASSLGRRGGVNEQFFGPGTRLTVL.

The V gene is TRBV19, the J gene TRBJ1-3; unclear D gene. Germline V gene sequence: CDR1 LNHDA, CDR2 SQIVND (reference sequence). Trimming removed 0 bases at V and 4 bases at J, with 10 bases between. The CDR3 runs 15 residues. CDR3: CASSIDGVSGNTIYF. CDR3 nucleotides: TGTGCCAGTAGTATAGACGGGGTCTCCGGAAACACCATATATTTT.

V gene TRBV5-1 combines with J gene TRBJ1-1, with D possibly matching TRBD1 (5 bases). Germline-derived CDR1 and CDR2 are SGHRS and YFSETQ. V lost 1 base to trimming and J lost 4 bases, with 14 bases between them. The CDR3 totals 15 residues. The CDR3 loop reads CASSLSRGGITEAFF. The CDR3 DNA sequence: TGCGCCAGCAGCTTGAGTCGGGGGGGAATCACTGAAGCTTTCTTT.

J is TRBJ2-2 and V is TRBV10-3; 10 positions agree with TRBD1. Germline CDR1 is ENHRY and CDR2 is SYGVKD. The CDR3 contains 15 residues. V lost 7 bases, J lost 5 bases, and 7 bases stayed unmatched. The CDR3 bases are TGTGCCATCAACGGAGACAGGGGGCAAACCGGGGAGCTGTTTTTT. Protein: CAINGDRGQTGELFF.

The sample holds one count of this clone. The J gene is TRBJ2-1, the V gene TRBV27; D may be TRBD1 (6 bases). CDR1 is MNHEY, CDR2 SMNVEV, per germline (reference sequence). The V and J ends lost 3 bases and 2 bases respectively, with 14 bases between them. This CDR3 spans 16 amino acids. The chain's CDR3 is CASSFLPGHTYNEQFF. Written as DNA, the CDR3 is TGTGCCAGCAGTTTTCTCCCGGGACACACCTACAATGAGCAGTTCTTC.

The chain employs TRBV29-1 and TRBJ2-1, with a tentative D call TRBD1 (5 bases). This CDR3 has 16 residues. Germline-derived CDR1 and CDR2 are SQVTM and ANQGSEA. Trimming shortened V by 3 bases and J by 8 bases, and 23 bases separated the two germline ends. The CDR3: CSVESRNLRVLDEQFF. The CDR3 region has the DNA TGCAGCGTTGAGAGTAGAAACCTCAGGGTTCTTGATGAGCAGTTCTTC.

The chain uses TRBV6-1 and TRBJ2-7; 7 bases match TRBD1. Germline lookup yields CDR1 MNHNS and CDR2 SASEGT. V shed 2 bases, J shed 4 bases, and the junction held 11 bases outside the gene matches. The CDR3 is made up of 16 amino acids. Here the CDR3 reads CASSEFLQGVSYEQYF. DNA for the CDR3: TGTGCCAGCAGTGAATTCCTCCAGGGGGTTTCGTACGAGCAGTACTTC.

The J gene is TRBJ2-7, the V gene TRBV2; tentative D call: TRBD1 (6 bases). Trimming stripped 7 bases from V and 3 bases from J, with 19 bases between. The CDR3 consists of 15 residues. CDR1 SNHLY and CDR2 FYNNEI come from the germline V gene. DNA for the CDR3: TGTGCCAGCAAAGAGCGGACAGAGGGTATCTACGAGCAGTACTTC. Translation: CASKERTEGIYEQYF.

This sequence joins TRBV29-1 and TRBJ2-1; D may be TRBD2 (6 bases). The CDR3 loop spans 14 amino acids. The V and J ends lost 8 bases and 4 bases respectively, with 18 bases between them. Germline lookup yields CDR1 SQVTM and CDR2 ANQGSEA. CDR3 DNA: TGCAGCCCCCGTTTAGCGGCGCCATACAATGAGCAGTTCTTC. Its translation is CSPRLAAPYNEQFF.

The chain recombines TRBV10-3 with TRBJ1-3; 8 bases match TRBD1. Per germline, CDR1 ENHRY and CDR2 SYGVKD. CDR3 length equals 17 residues. The ends lost 2 bases at V and 0 bases at J; junction bases unmatched: 6. The CDR3 nucleotides are TGTGCCATCAGTGAGACCCAGGGGGCATCCTCTGGAAACACCATATATTTT. Amino acid sequence: CAISETQGASSGNTIYF.

This clone was seen just once. The rearrangement links TRBV18 to TRBJ2-1; 13 bases match TRBD2. The V gene end was trimmed by 2 bases and the J gene end by 2 bases; junction bases not matched to a gene: 0. Germline V gene sequence: CDR1 KGHSH, CDR2 LQKENI. This CDR3 has 16 residues. This chain's CDR3 is CASSPGTSGTYNEQFF. The CDR3, as DNA: TGTGCCAGCTCACCAGGGACTAGCGGGACCTACAATGAGCAGTTCTTC.

The chain carries TRBV10-3 and TRBJ2-6; D possibly corresponds to TRBD1 (5 bases). Looked up from germline, CDR1 is ENHRY and CDR2 is SYGVKD. The CDR3 is made up of 15 amino acids. Trimming stripped 6 bases from V and 0 bases from J, with 9 bases between. The CDR3 region is CAISLGASGANVLTF. CDR3 bases: TGTGCCATCAGCCTTGGGGCCTCTGGGGCCAACGTCCTGACTTTC.

The chain uses TRBV5-1 and TRBJ1-4; 8 nucleotides agree with TRBD1. The germline CDR1 and CDR2 sequences are SGHRS and YFSETQ. Trimming at V came to 4 bases and at J to 2 bases, leaving 7 bases not matched to a gene. CDR3 size: 16 residues. The CDR3 bases are TGCGCCAGCAGCCCTAGGACAGGGCGGACTAATGAAAAACTGTTTTTT. This gives the protein CASSPRTGRTNEKLFF.

This chain uses TRBV28 with TRBJ1-6, with D possibly TRBD1 on 6 matching bases. There are 18 residues in the CDR3. V lost 8 bases and J 8 bases, leaving 28 bases between the germline ends. Looked up from germline, CDR1 is MDHEN and CDR2 is SYDVKM. CDR3 coding DNA: TGTGCCAGCCAAATTGGGGGCTACCGCCATTTGGTGGATTCACCCCTCCACTTT. Protein product: CASQIGGYRHLVDSPLHF.

This clone was picked up many times. The rearrangement links TRBV30 to TRBJ1-2; D is perhaps TRBD1 (6 bases). V lost 0 bases and J 0 bases, leaving 17 bases between the germline ends. Germline CDR1 reads GTSNPN; CDR2 reads SVGIG (reference sequence). CDR3 length: 17 amino acids. CDR3 coding DNA: TGTGCCTGGAGTGTAAAAGGGCAGGGGCGAGCTAACTATGGCTACACCTTC. Amino acid sequence: CAWSVKGQGRANYGYTF.

The J gene is TRBJ1-5, the V gene TRBV24-1, with no clear D. This CDR3 spans 14 amino acids. Trimming removed 5 bases from V and 0 bases from J, with 7 bases in between. Germline CDR1 reads KGHDR; CDR2 reads SFDVKD. The CDR3 loop reads CATSGESSNQPQHF. DNA of the CDR3: TGTGCCACCAGTGGGGAGTCTAGCAATCAGCCCCAGCATTTT.

This clone was detected once. The chain carries TRBV4-2 and TRBJ2-7, with a weak D call TRBD1 (5 bases). V was clipped by 2 bases and J by 2 bases, with 13 bases between them. Germline V gene data show CDR1 as LGHNA and CDR2 as YNFKEQ. The CDR3 length is 15 residues. CDR3 nucleotide sequence: TGTGCCAGCAGCCAAATTCCGACAGACCCCTACGAGCAGTACTTC. Its translation is CASSQIPTDPYEQYF.

The rearrangement uses TRBV7-9 and TRBJ2-1; 7 nucleotides agree with TRBD2. The ends lost 7 bases at V and 8 bases at J; junction bases unmatched: 14. The CDR3 spans 15 residues. CDR1 is SEHNR, CDR2 FQNEAQ, per germline (reference sequence). The CDR3 spells CASTGNGTILYEQFF. As DNA, the CDR3 is TGTGCCAGCACCGGAAACGGGACTATTTTATATGAGCAGTTCTTC. Full variable domain (outside the CDR3, taken from reference TRBV7-9 and TRBJ2-1): DTGVSQNPRHKITKRGQNVTFRCDPISEHNRLYWYRQTLGQGPEFLTYFQNEAQLEKSRLLSDRFSAERPKGSFSTLEIQRTEQGDSAMYLCASTGNGTILYEQFFGPGTRLTVL.

The sample holds one count of this clone. The V call is TRBV27, the J call TRBJ2-2; 9 positions agree with TRBD2. Trimming took 6 bases from V and 4 from J; bases not matched to a gene: 9. Germline V lookup: CDR1 MNHEY, CDR2 SMNVEV (reference sequence). The CDR3 has 16 amino acids. The chain's CDR3 is CASSALAGVVTGELFF. The CDR3 nucleotides read TGTGCCAGCAGCGCCTTAGCGGGAGTAGTCACCGGGGAGCTGTTTTTT.

This clone was picked up one time. The chain joins TRBV7-9 to TRBJ1-1; no clear D. Trimming removed 3 bases at V and 3 bases at J, with 5 bases between. The CDR3 contains 12 residues. The germline gives CDR1 SEHNR, CDR2 FQNEAQ (reference sequence). CDR3 amino acids: CASSFSDTEAFF. DNA for the CDR3: TGTGCCAGCAGCTTCTCAGACACTGAAGCTTTCTTT.

This clone showed up just once. This chain joins TRBV28 and TRBJ2-5; a possible D gene is TRBD2 (5 bases). Germline-derived CDR1 and CDR2 are MDHEN and SYDVKM. Trimming left V 2 bases short and J 1 base short, with 8 bases between. The CDR3 is made up of 14 amino acids. The CDR3 DNA follows: TGTGCCAGCAGTTTAGCCGGGATCCAAGAGACCCAGTACTTC. Translating it yields CASSLAGIQETQYF. Full variable domain (missing parts from reference TRBV28 and TRBJ2-5): DVKVTQSSRYLVKRTGEKVFLECVQDMDHENMFWYRQDPGLGLRLIYFSYDVKMKEKGDIPEGYSVSREKKERFSLILESASTNQTSMYLCASSLAGIQETQYFGPGTRLLVL.

This chain uses TRBV19 with TRBJ1-6; TRBD1 matches 7 bases. The germline V gene has CDR1 LNHDA and CDR2 SQIVND (reference sequence). With V trimmed by 3 bases and J by 8 bases, 4 bases remained unmatched. This CDR3 is 14 amino acids long. CDR3 nucleotide sequence: TGTGCCAGTAGTATTGGACAGGTGTATTCACCCCTCCACTTT. It translates to CASSIGQVYSPLHF.

The chain links TRBV19 to TRBJ1-2, with 8 positions matching TRBD1. Germline CDR1 is LNHDA and CDR2 is SQIVND (reference sequence). V lost 5 bases and J lost 10; bases outside the gene matches: 12. The CDR3 extends over 14 amino acids. CDR3 residues: CASSVSRQGNVYTF. The CDR3 DNA follows: TGTGCCAGTAGTGTCAGTCGACAGGGGAATGTCTACACCTTC.

This clone has a handful of counts. J is TRBJ2-2 and V is TRBV3-1 (or the pseudogene TRBV3-2), with TRBD2 matching over 9 bases. Unmatched junction bases numbered 4, after V lost 4 bases and J lost 4 bases. Per germline, CDR1 LGHDT and CDR2 YNNKEL (reference sequence). The CDR3 is made up of 15 amino acids. CDR3 sequence: CASSLAGGRTGELFF. CDR3 nucleotides: TGTGCCAGCAGCCTGGCGGGGGGGCGCACCGGGGAGCTGTTTTTT.